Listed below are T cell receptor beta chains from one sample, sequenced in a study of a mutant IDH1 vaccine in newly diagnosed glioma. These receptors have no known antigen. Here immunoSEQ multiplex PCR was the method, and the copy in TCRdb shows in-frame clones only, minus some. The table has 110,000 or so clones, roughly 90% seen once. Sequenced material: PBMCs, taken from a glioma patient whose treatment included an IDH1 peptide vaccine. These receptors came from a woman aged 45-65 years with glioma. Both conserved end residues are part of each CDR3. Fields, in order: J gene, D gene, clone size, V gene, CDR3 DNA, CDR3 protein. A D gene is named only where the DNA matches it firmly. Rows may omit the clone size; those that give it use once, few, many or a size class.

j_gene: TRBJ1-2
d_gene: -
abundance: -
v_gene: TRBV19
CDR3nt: TGTGCCTCTCGGGGGAGTTCTTATGGCTACACCTTC
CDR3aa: CASRGSSYGYTF

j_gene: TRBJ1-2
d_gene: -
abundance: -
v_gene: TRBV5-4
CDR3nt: TGTGCCAGCAGCTTGGTCGGAGAAGGCTACACCTTC
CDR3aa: CASSLVGEGYTF

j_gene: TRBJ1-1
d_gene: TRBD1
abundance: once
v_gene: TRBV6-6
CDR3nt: TGTGCCAGCAGGACGGGACAGGGTGAAGGGACTGAAGCTTTCTTT
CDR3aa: CASRTGQGEGTEAFF

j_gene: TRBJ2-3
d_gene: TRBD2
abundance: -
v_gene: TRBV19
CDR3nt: TGTGCCAGTAGTATGAAGACTAGCCCTAGCCCAGATACGCAGTATTTT
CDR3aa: CASSMKTSPSPDTQYF

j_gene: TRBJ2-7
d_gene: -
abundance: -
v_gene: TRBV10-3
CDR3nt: TGTGCCATCAGTGAGGCCAGGGGTCTCCACGAGCAGTACTTC
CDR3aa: CAISEARGLHEQYF

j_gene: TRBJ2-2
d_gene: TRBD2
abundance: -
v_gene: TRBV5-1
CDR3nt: TGCGCCAGCAGCTTGGCCGGGAGGACTAGGACCGGGGAGCTGTTTTTT
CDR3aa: CASSLAGRTRTGELFF

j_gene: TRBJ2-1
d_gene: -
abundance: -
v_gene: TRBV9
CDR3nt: TGTGCCAGCAGCGGGGACTCTCTTCAGGGGGAGCAGTTCTTC
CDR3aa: CASSGDSLQGEQFF

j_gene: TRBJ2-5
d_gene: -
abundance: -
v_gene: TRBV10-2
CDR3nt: TGCGCCAGCAGTGAGTCGAGGGTCCAAGAGACCCAGTACTTC
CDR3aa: CASSESRVQETQYF

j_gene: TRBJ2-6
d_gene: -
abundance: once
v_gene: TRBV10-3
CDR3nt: TGTGCCATCAGTGAGTCGGCGCTACCCATATTCTCTGGGGCCAACGTCCTGACTTTC
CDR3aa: CAISESALPIFSGANVLTF

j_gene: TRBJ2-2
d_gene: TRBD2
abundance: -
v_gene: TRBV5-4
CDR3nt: TGTGCCAGCAGCTTGGTTGCGGGAGACACCGGGGAGCTGTTTTTT
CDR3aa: CASSLVAGDTGELFF

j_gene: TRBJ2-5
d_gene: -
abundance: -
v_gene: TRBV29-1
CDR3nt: TGCAGCGGCGAAGGTGGTAAAGAGACCCAGTACTTC
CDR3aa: CSGEGGKETQYF

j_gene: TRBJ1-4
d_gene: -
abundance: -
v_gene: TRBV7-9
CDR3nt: TGTGCCAGCAGCTCCCTGCCAACAACTAATGAAAAACTGTTTTTT
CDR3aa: CASSSLPTTNEKLFF

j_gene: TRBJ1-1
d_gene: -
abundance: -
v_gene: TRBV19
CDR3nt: TGTGCCAGTAGTAAGGGGTGGGACACTGAAGCTTTCTTT
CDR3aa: CASSKGWDTEAFF

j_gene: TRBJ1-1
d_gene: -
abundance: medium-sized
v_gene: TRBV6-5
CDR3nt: TGTGCCAGCAGCTCCGGAGAGAACACTGAAGCTTTCTTT
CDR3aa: CASSSGENTEAFF

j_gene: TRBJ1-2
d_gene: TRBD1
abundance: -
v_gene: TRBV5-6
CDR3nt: TGTGCCAGCAGCGTACAGGGGGTACCCGTACCTGGCTACACCTTC
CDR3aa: CASSVQGVPVPGYTF

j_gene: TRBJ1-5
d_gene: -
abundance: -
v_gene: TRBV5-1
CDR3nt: TGCGCCAGCAGCTTGGACGGCAGGGATAGCAATCAGCCCCAGCATTTT
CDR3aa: CASSLDGRDSNQPQHF

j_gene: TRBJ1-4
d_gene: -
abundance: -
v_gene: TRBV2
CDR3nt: TGTGCCAGTTGCGACAGAACAACTAATGAAAAACTGTTTTTT
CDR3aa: CASCDRTTNEKLFF

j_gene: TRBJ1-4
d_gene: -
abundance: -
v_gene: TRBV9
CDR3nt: TGTGCCAGCAGCGTAGCTAAGGGGCGCGAGGAAAAACTGTTTTTT
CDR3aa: CASSVAKGREEKLFF

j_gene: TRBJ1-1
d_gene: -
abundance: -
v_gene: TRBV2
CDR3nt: TGTGCCAGCAGTGATTATTCGGGTAGGTTTGAGGCTTTCTTT
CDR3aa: CASSDYSGRFEAFF

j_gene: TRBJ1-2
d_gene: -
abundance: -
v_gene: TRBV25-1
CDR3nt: TGTGCCAGCAGACATTCGACGGGGGGCTATGGCTACACCTTC
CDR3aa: CASRHSTGGYGYTF

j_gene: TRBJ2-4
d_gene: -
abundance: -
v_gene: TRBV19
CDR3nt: TGTGCCAGTAGTATAGAGGGCGGAAACATTCAGTACTTC
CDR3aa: CASSIEGGNIQYF

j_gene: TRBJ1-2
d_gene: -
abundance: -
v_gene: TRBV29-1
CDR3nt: TGCAGCGTAGAGGGGCAGGACTATGGCTACACCTTC
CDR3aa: CSVEGQDYGYTF

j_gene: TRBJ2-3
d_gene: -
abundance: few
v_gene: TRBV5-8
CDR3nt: TGTGCCAGCAGCGGGCAGGATACGCAGTATTTT
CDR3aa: CASSGQDTQYF

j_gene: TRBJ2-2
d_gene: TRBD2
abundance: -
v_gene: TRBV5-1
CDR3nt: TGCGCCAGCAGCCCTAGACTAGCGGGGGTACTCACCGGGGAGCTGTTTTTT
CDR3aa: CASSPRLAGVLTGELFF

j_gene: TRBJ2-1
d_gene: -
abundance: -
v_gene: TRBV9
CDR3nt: TGTGCCAGCAGCGTATCCCCCAATCCGGGGGTTTACAATGAGCAGTTCTTC
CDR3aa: CASSVSPNPGVYNEQFF

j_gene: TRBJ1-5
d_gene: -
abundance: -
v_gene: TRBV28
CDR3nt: TGTGCCAGCAGTTTTAGGAGCCGGGGCGGCAATCAGCCCCAGCATTTT
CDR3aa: CASSFRSRGGNQPQHF

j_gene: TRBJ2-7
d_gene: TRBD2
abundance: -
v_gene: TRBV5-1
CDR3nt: TGCGCCAGCAGCCTGCACGGGGGAGGGGAGCAGTACTTC
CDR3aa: CASSLHGGGEQYF

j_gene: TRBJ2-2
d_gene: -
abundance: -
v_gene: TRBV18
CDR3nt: TGTGCCAGCTCACCACCGGGACTCATCACCGGGGAGCTGTTTTTT
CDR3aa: CASSPPGLITGELFF

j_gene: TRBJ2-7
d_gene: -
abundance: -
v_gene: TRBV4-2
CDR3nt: TGTGCCAGCAGCCAAGATTATAGAGGGAGACTGAGCTCCTACGAGCAGTACTTC
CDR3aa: CASSQDYRGRLSSYEQYF

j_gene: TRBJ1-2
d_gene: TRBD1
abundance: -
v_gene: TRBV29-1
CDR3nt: TGCAGCGTTGGACAGGGGGCGAGTGGCTACACCTTC
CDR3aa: CSVGQGASGYTF

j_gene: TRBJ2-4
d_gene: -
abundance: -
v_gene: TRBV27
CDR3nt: TGTGCCAGCAGTTTAGGAGGCGCAGCCAAAAACATTCAGTACTTC
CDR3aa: CASSLGGAAKNIQYF

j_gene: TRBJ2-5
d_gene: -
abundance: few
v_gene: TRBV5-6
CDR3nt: TGTGCCAGCAGCCAAGCTACCGGGCCCGAGACCCAGTACTTC
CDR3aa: CASSQATGPETQYF

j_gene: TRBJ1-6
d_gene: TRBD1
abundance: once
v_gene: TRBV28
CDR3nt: TGTGCCAGCAGTCTAGGAGGCAGGGGGCTTGATAATTCACCCCTCCACTTT
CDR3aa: CASSLGGRGLDNSPLHF

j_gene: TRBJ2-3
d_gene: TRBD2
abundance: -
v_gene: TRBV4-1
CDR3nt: TGCGCCAGCAGCCAAGATCGGGAGGGAGCGGATACGCAGTATTTT
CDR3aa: CASSQDREGADTQYF

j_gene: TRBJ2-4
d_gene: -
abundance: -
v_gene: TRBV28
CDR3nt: TGTGCCAGCAGTTTAGGCAGGGGAAACATTCAGTACTTC
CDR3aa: CASSLGRGNIQYF

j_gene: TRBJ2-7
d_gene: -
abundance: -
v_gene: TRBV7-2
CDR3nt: TGTGCCAGCAGCTCCTACAGAGACTACGAGCAGTACTTC
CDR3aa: CASSSYRDYEQYF

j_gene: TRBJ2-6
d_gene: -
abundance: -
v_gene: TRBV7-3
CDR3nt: TGTGCCAGCAGCTTAAAGTCAGGGGCTGGGGCCAACGTCCTGACTTTC
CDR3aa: CASSLKSGAGANVLTF

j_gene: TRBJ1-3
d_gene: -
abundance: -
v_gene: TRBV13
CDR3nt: TGTGCCAGCAGCTTGGGGGGGTATGGAAACACCATATATTTT
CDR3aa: CASSLGGYGNTIYF

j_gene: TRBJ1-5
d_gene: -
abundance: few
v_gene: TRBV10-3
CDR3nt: TGTGCCATCAGTCCAGGGCAGGGGAATCAGCCCCAGCATTTT
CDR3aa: CAISPGQGNQPQHF

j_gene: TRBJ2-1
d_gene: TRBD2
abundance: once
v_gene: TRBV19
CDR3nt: TGTGCCAGTAGTCCCCTGGGACTAGCGGACTCCTACAATGAGCAGTTCTTC
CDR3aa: CASSPLGLADSYNEQFF

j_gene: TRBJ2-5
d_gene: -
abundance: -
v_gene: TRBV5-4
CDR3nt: TGTGCCAGCAGCACCGTTGAGGTGGGGACCCAGTACTTC
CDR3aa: CASSTVEVGTQYF

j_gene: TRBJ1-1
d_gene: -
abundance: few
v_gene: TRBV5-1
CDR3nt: TGCGCCAGCAGCTTGTACGGGGGTCAAACTGAAGCTTTCTTT
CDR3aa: CASSLYGGQTEAFF

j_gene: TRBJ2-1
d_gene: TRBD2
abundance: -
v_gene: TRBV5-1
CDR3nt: TGCGCCAGCAGCTTGGTTGGGGGAGGGGCCTACAATGAGCAGTTCTTC
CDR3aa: CASSLVGGGAYNEQFF

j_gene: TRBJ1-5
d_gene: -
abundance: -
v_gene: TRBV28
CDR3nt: TGTGCCAGCAGTTTATTCATCGGGGGGGAAATTAGCAATCAGCCCCAGCATTTT
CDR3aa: CASSLFIGGEISNQPQHF

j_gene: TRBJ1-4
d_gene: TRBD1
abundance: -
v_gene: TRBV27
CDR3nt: TGTGCCAGCAGTTTATCGCCGGGACAGGGGTATGAAAAACTGTTTTTT
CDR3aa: CASSLSPGQGYEKLFF

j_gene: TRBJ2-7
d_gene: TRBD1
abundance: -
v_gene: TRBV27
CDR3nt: TGTGCCAGCAGTTGGGACAGCCCCTACGAGCAGTACTTC
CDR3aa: CASSWDSPYEQYF

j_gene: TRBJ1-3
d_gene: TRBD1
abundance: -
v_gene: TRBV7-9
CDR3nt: TGTGCCAGCAGCCCACAGGGGAACGGTCGGGACACCATATATTTT
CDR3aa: CASSPQGNGRDTIYF

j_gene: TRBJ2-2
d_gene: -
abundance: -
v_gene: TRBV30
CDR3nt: TGTGCCTGCGGGGAACCGAACACCGGGGAGCTGTTTTTT
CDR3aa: CACGEPNTGELFF

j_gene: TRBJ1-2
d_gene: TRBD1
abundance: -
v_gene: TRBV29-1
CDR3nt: TGCAGCGCGGGGGACAGGGACGTACCCTTGGAGGGCTATGGCTACACCTTC
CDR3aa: CSAGDRDVPLEGYGYTF

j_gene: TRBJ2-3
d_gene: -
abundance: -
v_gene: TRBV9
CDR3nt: TGTGCCAGCAGCGGGGACCCCATGGCACACACAGATACGCAGTATTTT
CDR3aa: CASSGDPMAHTDTQYF

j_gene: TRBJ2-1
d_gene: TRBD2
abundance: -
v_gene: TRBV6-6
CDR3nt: TGTGCCAGCAGTTACTATCTAGCGGGAGTCGGGAATGAGCAGTTCTTC
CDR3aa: CASSYYLAGVGNEQFF

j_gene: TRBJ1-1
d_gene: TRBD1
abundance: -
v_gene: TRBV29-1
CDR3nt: TGCAGCGTCAGTGGACAGGGGCGGGGTACTGAAGCTTTCTTT
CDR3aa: CSVSGQGRGTEAFF

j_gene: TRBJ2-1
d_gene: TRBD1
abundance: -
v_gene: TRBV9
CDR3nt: TGTGCCAGCAGCCCTCGAGGACAGGGTTACAATGAGCAGTTCTTC
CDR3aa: CASSPRGQGYNEQFF

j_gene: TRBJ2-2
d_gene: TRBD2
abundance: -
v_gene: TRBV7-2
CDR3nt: TGTGCCAGCAGCACGGGCGGGAGGGCTGCCGGGGAGCTGTTTTTT
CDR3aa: CASSTGGRAAGELFF

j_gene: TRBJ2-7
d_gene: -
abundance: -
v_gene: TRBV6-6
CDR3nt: TGTGCCAGCAGTTACTCAGGGTCCTACTACGAGCAGTACTTC
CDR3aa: CASSYSGSYYEQYF

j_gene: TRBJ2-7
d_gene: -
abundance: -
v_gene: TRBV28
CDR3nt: TGTGCCAGCAGTGAACCGGGGATGGAGTACTTC
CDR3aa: CASSEPGMEYF

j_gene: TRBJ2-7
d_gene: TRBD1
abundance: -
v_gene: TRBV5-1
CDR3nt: TGCGCCAGCAGCTCCGGACAGGCCCGGATCGAGCAGTACTTC
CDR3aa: CASSSGQARIEQYF

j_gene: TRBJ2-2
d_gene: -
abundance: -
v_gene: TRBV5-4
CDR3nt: TGTGCCAGCAGCCTTACCGCAGGGGCGGAGGAGCTGTTTTTT
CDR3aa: CASSLTAGAEELFF